A single sample gave rise to the 19 T cell receptor beta chains below, sequenced in a study of blood T cells in healthy people across ages (dated by TCRdb to between 2014 and 2016). Library preparation used 5' RACE. Sequencing used an Illumina HiSeq 2500. The second PCR ran for about 7 to 11 cycles and used a J-beta primer mix along with a sample-barcoded 5' primer. The public sequencing data were trimmed at Q25 with fastp and processed into clonotypes with MiXCR by TCRdb, which kept only in-frame beta chains. Each entry merges the rows of one CDR3 protein and shows their most common DNA and genes. This sample has around 670,000 distinct CDR3 sequences in its table, and about 30% of those were observed once. The ten largest account for 15% to 18% of the sample. The sequencing input was blood. These receptors were obtained from a woman aged 80 or older in good health.

This clonotype was counted only a few times. A much larger clone differs from this one at a single base, so this may be a read error. This chain links TRBV6-6 with TRBJ2-7, with D perhaps TRBD1 or TRBD2 (5 bases each). Germline CDR1 is MNHNY and CDR2 is SVGAGI (reference sequence). The CDR3 runs to 14 residues. V was pared by 6 bases and J by 10 bases, with 22 bases between. The CDR3 DNA is TGTGCCAGCAGGAGGGACGCTATTCAAGAGGCCCAGTACTTC. Translated: CASRRDAIQEAQYF.

This clonotype was found many times. CDR3 amino acids: CASSRDASYEQYF. For the CDR3, the DNA is TGTGCCAGCAGCCGCGACGCATCCTACGAGCAGTACTTC. The chain recombines TRBV6-2 or TRBV6-3 with TRBJ2-7, with unresolved D. The germline CDR1 and CDR2 sequences are MNHEY and SVGEGT. The CDR3 is made up of 13 amino acids. Trimming stripped 6 bases from V and 1 base from J, with 10 bases between.

This clonotype has at least ten counts. J is TRBJ2-1 and V is TRBV9, with 11 positions matching TRBD2. The CDR3 length is 17 residues. Germline lookup yields CDR1 SGDLS and CDR2 YYNGEE. The ends lost 3 bases at V and 6 bases at J; junction bases unmatched: 11. CDR3 DNA sequence: TGTGCCAGCAGCGAGGGACTAGCGGCCGGCCAGGGCAATGAGCAGTTCTTC. Its translation is CASSEGLAAGQGNEQFF.

In regard to this clonotype: A much larger clone lies one base from this, so it may be a read error. The rearrangement uses TRBV10-3 and TRBJ2-1, with 7 nucleotides matching TRBD2. V trimming: 11 bases; J trimming: 8 bases; junction bases outside the gene matches: 12. Per the germline V gene, CDR1 is ENHRY and CDR2 is SYGVKD. This CDR3 region has 13 residues. The CDR3 protein is CAVSLGGVDEQFF. CDR3 coding DNA: TGTGCCGTCTCGCTGGGGGGGGTCGATGAGCAGTTCTTC.

Only a few counts were recorded for this clonotype. The rearrangement joins TRBV9 to TRBJ1-5; TRBD1 aligns across 9 bases. CDR3 length equals 15 residues. V lost 3 bases to trimming and J lost 6 bases; unmatched junction nucleotides: 7. Germline loops: CDR1 SGDLS, CDR2 YYNGEE. The DNA of the CDR3 is TGTGCCAGCAGCGCCGAGAGACAGGGGGGTCAGCCCCAGCATTTT. This translates into CASSAERQGGQPQHF. The complete variable domain, with remaining parts taken from reference TRBV9 and TRBJ1-5, reads DSGVTQTPKHLITATGQRVTLRCSPRSGDLSVYWYQQSLDQGLQFLIQYYNGEERAKGNILERFSAQQFPDLHSELNLSSLELGDSALYFCASSAERQGGQPQHFGDGTRLSIL.

The V gene is TRBV10-3, the J gene TRBJ1-1, with D perhaps matching TRBD1 (5 bases). The ends were cut back, 2 bases at V and 0 bases at J, with 7 bases in the middle. Germline V CDR1 and CDR2: ENHRY, SYGVKD. The CDR3 covers 14 residues. The CDR3 reads CAISEGTLNTEAFF. CDR3 nucleotide sequence: TGTGCCATCAGTGAGGGGACTCTGAACACTGAAGCTTTCTTT.

The CDR3 DNA sequence: TGTGCCTGGGGGACAGGGCGTGAAAAACTGTTTTTT. It codes for CAWGTGREKLFF. The chain joins TRBV30 to TRBJ1-4, with 9 bases lining up with TRBD1. This CDR3 spans 12 amino acids. Germline lookup yields CDR1 GTSNPN and CDR2 SVGIG (reference sequence). Losses at the gene ends were 5 bases for V and 7 bases for J; bases not matched to a gene: 2.

This clonotype was detected only once. The chain is built from TRBV5-6 and TRBJ1-2, with D hard to call. CDR1 SGHDT and CDR2 YYEEEE come from the germline V gene. The CDR3 has 14 residues. V dropped 4 bases and J dropped 8 bases, with 18 bases sitting between them. In nucleotides, the CDR3 is TGTGCCAGCAGCGACGGGTATGTCGGAGGCGGCTACACCTTC. Protein sequence: CASSDGYVGGGYTF.

This clonotype was picked up many times. V is TRBV6-1 and J is TRBJ2-1; 11 bases map to TRBD2. Germline assignment: CDR1 MNHNS and CDR2 SASEGT. The CDR3 totals 17 residues. V lost 4 bases and J lost 7; bases outside the gene matches: 12. In nucleotides, the CDR3 is TGTGCCAGCAGTGTAACTAGCGGGGGCACCCAGGGAAATGAGCAGTTCTTC. Amino acid sequence: CASSVTSGGTQGNEQFF.

The gene calls are TRBV20-1 and TRBJ1-5; TRBD1 is a possible D gene (6 bases). The CDR3 has 16 amino acids. V lost 0 bases to trimming and J lost 2 bases, with 14 bases between them. Germline CDR1 is DFQATT and CDR2 is SNEGSKA (reference sequence). The CDR3 protein is CSARDGGGPGNQPQHF. For the CDR3, the DNA is TGCAGTGCTAGAGATGGGGGGGGCCCGGGCAATCAGCCCCAGCATTTT.

This rearrangement joins TRBV7-3 to TRBJ1-4; 7 positions match TRBD1. J gave up 7 bases and V 5 bases, and 7 bases lay outside the gene matches. The germline CDR1 and CDR2 sequences are SGHTA and FQGTGA. The CDR3 extends over 14 amino acids. The CDR3 nucleotides are TGTGCCAGCAGCCCGACAGGGAATTTTGAAAAACTGTTTTTT. It yields the protein CASSPTGNFEKLFF.

As concerns this clonotype: A much larger clonotype is one base distant, so this may be a read error. The V and J genes are TRBV2 and TRBJ2-6; D is possibly TRBD2 (7 bases). The CDR3 covers 16 residues. Germline V gene sequence: CDR1 SNHLY, CDR2 FYNNEI. The DNA for the CDR3 is TGTGCCAGCAAATCAATAGGGGGGGCTGGGACCAACGTCCTGACTTTC. Protein sequence: CASKSIGGAGTNVLTF.

This clonotype showed up many times. V usage is TRBV5-1 and J usage is TRBJ2-5, with D unresolved. This CDR3 is built from 14 residues. Germline CDR1 SGHRS, CDR2 YFSETQ. Trimming shortened V by 4 bases and J by 1 base, and 11 bases separated the two germline ends. CDR3 sequence reads: CASSPRPGQETQYF. The CDR3 bases are TGCGCCAGCAGCCCCAGACCCGGCCAAGAGACCCAGTACTTC. Full variable domain (rest looked up from reference TRBV5-1 and TRBJ2-5): KAGVTQTPRYLIKTRGQQVTLSCSPISGHRSVSWYQQTPGQGLQFLFEYFSETQRNKGNFPGRFSGRQFSNSRSEMNVSTLELGDSALYLCASSPRPGQETQYFGPGTRLLVL.

In this sample, this clonotype turned up a few times. This chain connects TRBV5-6 to TRBJ1-5, with TRBD1 matching 9 bases. The length of the CDR3 is 16 residues. Germline V gene data show CDR1 as SGHDT and CDR2 as YYEEEE. V dropped 1 base and J dropped 4; count of bases not matched to a gene: 6. CDR3 sequence reads: CASSLYRGRINQPQHF. CDR3 coding DNA: TGTGCCAGCAGCTTGTACAGGGGGCGCATAAATCAGCCCCAGCATTTT.

Many counts were recorded for this clonotype. The chain joins TRBV7-9 to TRBJ2-1; maybe TRBD2 (6 bases). The CDR3 is 17 residues long. V dropped 5 bases and J dropped 0 bases, with 17 bases sitting between them. Germline V lookup: CDR1 SEHNR, CDR2 FQNEAQ (reference sequence). The CDR3 sequence is CASSRGSTGSSYNEQFF. The CDR3, as DNA: TGTGCCAGCAGCCGAGGGTCCACCGGGAGCTCCTACAATGAGCAGTTCTTC.

In the case of this clonotype: A much larger clone differs by one base, so this may be a read error. V and J are TRBV5-1 and TRBJ1-1; the match to TRBD1 covers 9 bases. The CDR3 spans 15 residues. Germline loops: CDR1 SGHRS, CDR2 YFSETQ. CDR3 nucleotides: TGCGCCAGCAGCACGACACAGGGGGCCTACACTGAAGTTTTCTTT. Its protein product is CASSTTQGAYTEVFF.

The genes are TRBV27 and TRBJ2-1, with 13 nucleotides matching TRBD2. J was trimmed by 3 bases and V by 0 bases; bases with no gene match: 5. Germline V gene sequence: CDR1 MNHEY, CDR2 SMNVEV (reference sequence). The CDR3 is 18 residues long. The CDR3 loop reads CASSLSMTSGGSYNEQFF. The CDR3 DNA sequence: TGTGCCAGCAGTTTATCGATGACTAGCGGGGGGAGCTACAATGAGCAGTTCTTC.

V gene TRBV5-1 combines with J gene TRBJ1-5; D not certain. Germline V gene lookup returns CDR1 SGHRS and CDR2 YFSETQ. This CDR3 spans 15 amino acids. V was pared by 4 bases and J by 2 bases, with 13 bases between. CDR3 in DNA: TGCGCCAGCAGCCCAGACCCTGGGGGCAATCAGCCCCAGCATTTT. Protein sequence: CASSPDPGGNQPQHF. The full variable domain, its missing parts supplied by reference TRBV5-1 and TRBJ1-5, is KAGVTQTPRYLIKTRGQQVTLSCSPISGHRSVSWYQQTPGQGLQFLFEYFSETQRNKGNFPGRFSGRQFSNSRSEMNVSTLELGDSALYLCASSPDPGGNQPQHFGDGTRLSIL.

In its sample, this clonotype was seen a few times. The V and J genes are TRBV9 and TRBJ2-2; 8 nucleotides line up with TRBD2. After removal of 0 bases from V and 7 bases from J, the junction contained 8 bases not matched to a gene. Germline V gene lookup returns CDR1 SGDLS and CDR2 YYNGEE. This CDR3 region has 16 residues. DNA for the CDR3: TGTGCCAGCAGCGTAGATGCGGGGGGTCCAGGCGGGGAGCTGTTTTTT. Residues: CASSVDAGGPGGELFF.